Shown below are 9 T cell receptor beta chains from a single sample sequenced in a study of T cell repertoires in cytomegalovirus infection. TCRdb re-analysed the reads in MiXCR, keeping a single row per CDR3 protein. The sample lists fewer than 950,000 distinct CDR3 sequences; 32% were seen once. The antigens for these receptors are not known. The source was cultured CD8+ T cells from PBMCs, collected from culture after CMV antigen stimulation. These TCRs come from a human donor in good health (CMV status not recorded). Some clones in this sample may be carry-over from other donors' samples.

The V gene is TRBV2, the J gene TRBJ2-1; D is possibly TRBD2 (6 bases). Trimming pared 1 base from V and 9 bases from J, leaving 16 bases between. This CDR3 contains 15 residues. The germline V gene encodes CDR1 SNHLY and CDR2 FYNNEI. The CDR3 DNA follows: TGTGCCAGCAGTGAAGTTCAGACTAGAACCCCTGAGCAGTTCTTC. Encoded protein: CASSEVQTRTPEQFF.

This rearrangement joins TRBV7-9 to TRBJ1-1; unclear D gene. The V end lost 6 bases, the J end lost 1 base, and 9 bases lay between the germline ends. Germline CDR1 and CDR2: SEHNR and FQNEAQ (reference sequence). The CDR3 extends over 13 amino acids. CDR3 residues: CASRYGRNTEAFF. CDR3 in DNA: TGTGCCAGCAGATACGGACGGAACACTGAAGCTTTCTTT.

The chain couples TRBV4-3 to TRBJ2-2, with D uncertain. Germline V gene lookup returns CDR1 LGHNA and CDR2 YSLEER. Between the trimmed V and J ends, which lost 0 bases and 3 bases, there was a span of 8 bases. The CDR3 length is 15 residues. For the CDR3, the DNA is TGCGCCAGCAGCCAAGATGGAGACTACACCGGGGAGCTGTTTTTT. This gives the protein CASSQDGDYTGELFF.

This clonotype was found a few times. The V call is TRBV6-1, the J call TRBJ2-1; no firm D call. V lost 3 bases, J lost 7 bases, and 7 bases lay in between. Germline V gene data show CDR1 as MNHNS and CDR2 as SASEGT. The CDR3 contains 12 residues. For the CDR3, the DNA is TGTGCCAGCAGTGACAGGTGGAATGAGCAGTTCTTC. This translates into CASSDRWNEQFF.

The genes are TRBV6-2 or TRBV6-3 and TRBJ1-2, with a weak D call TRBD1 (5 bases). Germline lookup yields CDR1 MNHEY and CDR2 SVGEGT. Trimming took off 2 bases at V and 8 bases at J, with 15 bases between the two ends. CDR3 length: 14 amino acids. The CDR3 nucleotides read TGTGCCAGCAGTTACCCTCCGGGAGGGGACGGCTACACCTTC. Protein product: CASSYPPGGDGYTF.

In this sample, this clonotype turned up a few times. The rearrangement links TRBV20-1 to TRBJ1-4; no firm D call. Trimming shortened V by 6 bases and J by 3 bases, and 14 bases separated the two germline ends. The CDR3 contains 14 residues. The V gene's germline CDR1 is DFQATT and CDR2 SNEGSKA (reference sequence). The CDR3 loop is CSALKAWANEKLFF. The CDR3 nucleotides are TGCAGTGCCTTAAAGGCCTGGGCTAATGAAAAACTGTTTTTT.

This clonotype appeared a few times. The chain combines TRBV25-1 with TRBJ1-1, with D uncertain. Germline V gene lookup returns CDR1 MGHDK and CDR2 SYGVNS. The CDR3 is 13 residues long. Deletions cut 5 bases from V and 7 bases from J, with 14 bases between. CDR3 DNA: TGTGCCAGCAGTCGGCCAGACATTTTTGAAGCTTTCTTT. Amino acid sequence: CASSRPDIFEAFF.

Turning to this clonotype: The junction departs from the called germline gene at one end, perhaps through a read error. CDR3 nucleotide sequence: TGTGCCAGCAGCTCTCCCATCTCTGGGACCAACGTCCTGACTTTC. It is translated as CASSSPISGTNVLTF. The chain has TRBV7-9 and TRBJ2-6; D ambiguous. The CDR3 is made up of 15 amino acids. Germline CDR1 reads SEHNR; CDR2 reads FQNEAQ (reference sequence).

The J gene is TRBJ1-6, the V gene TRBV2; D is ambiguous. The CDR3 is 12 amino acids. The V gene's germline CDR1 is SNHLY and CDR2 FYNNEI. Trimming took 6 bases from V and 8 from J, leaving 8 bases between them. CDR3: CASSDWDSPLHF. The CDR3 DNA reads TGTGCCAGCAGCGACTGGGATTCACCCCTCCACTTT.